This T cell receptor beta chain emerged from a study of cytomegalovirus exposure and HLA in healthy donors. General study points: Sequences of the TCR beta chain were said to predict the HLA-A and HLA-B alleles of most subjects accurately.

In the PCR, 60 Vbeta and 13 Jbeta primers were used. The protocol was immunoSEQ multiplex PCR, while the TCRdb copy is restricted to in-frame clones and leaves out a portion. Among under 150,000 clones listed, 84% were seen once. Details on this clone: Its antigen is still unknown.

The CDR3 is 12 residues long. V was pared by 5 bases and J by 6 bases, with 8 bases between. Per the germline V gene, CDR1 is SEHNR and CDR2 is FQNEAQ (reference sequence). The chain is built from TRBV7-9 and TRBJ2-1; D unclear. The clonotype originates from a middle-aged man in good health and CMV-seronegative. Sequences were obtained from PBMCs. In nucleotides, the CDR3 is TGTGCCAGCAGCACAATTCCCAATGAGCAGTTCTTC. Protein product: CASSTIPNEQFF. Drawing the rest from reference TRBV7-9 and TRBJ2-1, the complete variable domain is DTGVSQNPRHKITKRGQNVTFRCDPISEHNRLYWYRQTLGQGPEFLTYFQNEAQLEKSRLLSDRFSAERPKGSFSTLEIQRTEQGDSAMYLCASSTIPNEQFFGPGTRLTVL.